This record concerns one TCR beta chain sequence. Antigen unknown. Each CDR3 protein is one row after TCRdb ran MiXCR on the RT-PCR reads. The table has 200,000 to 300,000 distinct CDR3 sequences, over 9% seen once. This entry comes from a study of response to subunit inactivated influenza vaccine. Findings of the study overall: After each seasonal influenza vaccination, few new T cells are recruited, the authors suggested.

Trimming cost V 7 bases and J 8 bases, with 20 bases left between them. This CDR3 has 15 residues. This rearrangement joins TRBV12-3 or TRBV12-4 to TRBJ2-2; D remains ambiguous. The specimen was non-naive T cells sorted from PBMCs, collected about 14 days before vaccination. The sequence was obtained from a man in his fifties who received an inactivated influenza vaccine. For the CDR3, the DNA is TGTGCCAGCACCTTGACTCGGATCGCCGGAGGGGAGCTGTTTTTT. Residues: CASTLTRIAGGELFF.